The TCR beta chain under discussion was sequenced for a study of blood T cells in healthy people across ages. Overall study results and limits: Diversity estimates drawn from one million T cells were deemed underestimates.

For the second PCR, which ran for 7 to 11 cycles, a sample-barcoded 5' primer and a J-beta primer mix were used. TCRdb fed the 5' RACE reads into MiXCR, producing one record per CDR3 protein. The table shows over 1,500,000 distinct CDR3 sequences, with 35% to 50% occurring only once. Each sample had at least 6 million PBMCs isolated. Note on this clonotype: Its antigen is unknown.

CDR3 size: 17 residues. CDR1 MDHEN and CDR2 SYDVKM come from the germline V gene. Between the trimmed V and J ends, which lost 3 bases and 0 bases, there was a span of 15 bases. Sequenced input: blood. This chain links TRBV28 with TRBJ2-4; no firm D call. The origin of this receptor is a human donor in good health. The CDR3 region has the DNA TGTGCCAGCAGTTTTACAGCCTTTGAGATAGCCAAAAACATTCAGTACTTC. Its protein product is CASSFTAFEIAKNIQYF. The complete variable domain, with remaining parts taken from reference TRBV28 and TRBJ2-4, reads DVKVTQSSRYLVKRTGEKVFLECVQDMDHENMFWYRQDPGLGLRLIYFSYDVKMKEKGDIPEGYSVSREKKERFSLILESASTNQTSMYLCASSFTAFEIAKNIQYFGAGTRLSVL.